Each of the 3 T cell receptor beta chains below was sequenced from the same sample in a study of T cell responses to AZD1222 COVID-19 vaccine. Generated by immunoSEQ multiplex PCR, the TCRdb table keeps only in-frame clones and is missing some. The sample gives 150,000 to 200,000 clones, 94% of which show up once; approximately 0.6% is in the top ten. Sequencing was performed on peripheral blood, taken on day 0 of AZD1222 vaccination. Receptors were obtained from an adult in good health.

The rearrangement joins TRBV2 to TRBJ1-1, with D unresolved. Deletions cut 6 bases from V and 1 base from J, with 12 bases between. Germline V gives CDR1 SNHLY, CDR2 FYNNEI. The CDR3 is 14 residues long. The CDR3 DNA reads TGTGCCAGCAGGGGTGACGGTCCGAACACTGAAGCTTTCTTT. Residues: CASRGDGPNTEAFF.

The J gene is TRBJ1-1, the V gene TRBV20-1, with D unresolved. V shed 7 bases and J shed 6 bases, with 6 bases lying between them. The CDR3 is 9 amino acids. Germline CDR1 reads DFQATT; CDR2 reads SNEGSKA (reference sequence). The CDR3 DNA sequence: TGCAGTGTTCTGCCTGAAGCTTTCTTT. Amino acid sequence: CSVLPEAFF.

The chain joins TRBV5-5 to TRBJ1-1; the match to TRBD1 covers 7 bases. The CDR3 is 16 residues long. With V trimmed by 0 bases and J by 3 bases, 8 bases remained unmatched. CDR1 is SGHKS and CDR2 is YYEKEE in the germline V gene (reference sequence). The CDR3 DNA follows: TGTGCCAGCAGCTTGGCGAGACAGGGAAGGGACACTGAAGCTTTCTTT. It codes for CASSLARQGRDTEAFF.